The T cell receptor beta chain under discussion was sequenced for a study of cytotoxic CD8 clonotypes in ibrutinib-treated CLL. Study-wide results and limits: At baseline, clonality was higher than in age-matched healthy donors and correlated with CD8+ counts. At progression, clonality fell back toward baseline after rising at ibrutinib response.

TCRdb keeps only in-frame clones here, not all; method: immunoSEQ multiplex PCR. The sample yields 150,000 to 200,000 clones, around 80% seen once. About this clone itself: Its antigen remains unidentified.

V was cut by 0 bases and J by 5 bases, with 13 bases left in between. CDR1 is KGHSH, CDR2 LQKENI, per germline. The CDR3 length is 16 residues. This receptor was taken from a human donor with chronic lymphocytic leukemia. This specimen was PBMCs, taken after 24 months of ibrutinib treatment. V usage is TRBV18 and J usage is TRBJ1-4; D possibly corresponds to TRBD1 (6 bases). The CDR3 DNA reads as TGTGCCAGCTCACCACCGCGGGCAGGGGTGAATGAAAAACTGTTTTTT. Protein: CASSPPRAGVNEKLFF. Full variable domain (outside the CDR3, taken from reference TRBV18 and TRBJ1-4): NAGVMQNPRHLVRRRGQEARLRCSPMKGHSHVYWYRQLPEEGLKFMVYLQKENIIDESGMPKERFSAEFPKEGPSILRIQQVVRGDSAAYFCASSPPRAGVNEKLFFGSGTQLSVL.